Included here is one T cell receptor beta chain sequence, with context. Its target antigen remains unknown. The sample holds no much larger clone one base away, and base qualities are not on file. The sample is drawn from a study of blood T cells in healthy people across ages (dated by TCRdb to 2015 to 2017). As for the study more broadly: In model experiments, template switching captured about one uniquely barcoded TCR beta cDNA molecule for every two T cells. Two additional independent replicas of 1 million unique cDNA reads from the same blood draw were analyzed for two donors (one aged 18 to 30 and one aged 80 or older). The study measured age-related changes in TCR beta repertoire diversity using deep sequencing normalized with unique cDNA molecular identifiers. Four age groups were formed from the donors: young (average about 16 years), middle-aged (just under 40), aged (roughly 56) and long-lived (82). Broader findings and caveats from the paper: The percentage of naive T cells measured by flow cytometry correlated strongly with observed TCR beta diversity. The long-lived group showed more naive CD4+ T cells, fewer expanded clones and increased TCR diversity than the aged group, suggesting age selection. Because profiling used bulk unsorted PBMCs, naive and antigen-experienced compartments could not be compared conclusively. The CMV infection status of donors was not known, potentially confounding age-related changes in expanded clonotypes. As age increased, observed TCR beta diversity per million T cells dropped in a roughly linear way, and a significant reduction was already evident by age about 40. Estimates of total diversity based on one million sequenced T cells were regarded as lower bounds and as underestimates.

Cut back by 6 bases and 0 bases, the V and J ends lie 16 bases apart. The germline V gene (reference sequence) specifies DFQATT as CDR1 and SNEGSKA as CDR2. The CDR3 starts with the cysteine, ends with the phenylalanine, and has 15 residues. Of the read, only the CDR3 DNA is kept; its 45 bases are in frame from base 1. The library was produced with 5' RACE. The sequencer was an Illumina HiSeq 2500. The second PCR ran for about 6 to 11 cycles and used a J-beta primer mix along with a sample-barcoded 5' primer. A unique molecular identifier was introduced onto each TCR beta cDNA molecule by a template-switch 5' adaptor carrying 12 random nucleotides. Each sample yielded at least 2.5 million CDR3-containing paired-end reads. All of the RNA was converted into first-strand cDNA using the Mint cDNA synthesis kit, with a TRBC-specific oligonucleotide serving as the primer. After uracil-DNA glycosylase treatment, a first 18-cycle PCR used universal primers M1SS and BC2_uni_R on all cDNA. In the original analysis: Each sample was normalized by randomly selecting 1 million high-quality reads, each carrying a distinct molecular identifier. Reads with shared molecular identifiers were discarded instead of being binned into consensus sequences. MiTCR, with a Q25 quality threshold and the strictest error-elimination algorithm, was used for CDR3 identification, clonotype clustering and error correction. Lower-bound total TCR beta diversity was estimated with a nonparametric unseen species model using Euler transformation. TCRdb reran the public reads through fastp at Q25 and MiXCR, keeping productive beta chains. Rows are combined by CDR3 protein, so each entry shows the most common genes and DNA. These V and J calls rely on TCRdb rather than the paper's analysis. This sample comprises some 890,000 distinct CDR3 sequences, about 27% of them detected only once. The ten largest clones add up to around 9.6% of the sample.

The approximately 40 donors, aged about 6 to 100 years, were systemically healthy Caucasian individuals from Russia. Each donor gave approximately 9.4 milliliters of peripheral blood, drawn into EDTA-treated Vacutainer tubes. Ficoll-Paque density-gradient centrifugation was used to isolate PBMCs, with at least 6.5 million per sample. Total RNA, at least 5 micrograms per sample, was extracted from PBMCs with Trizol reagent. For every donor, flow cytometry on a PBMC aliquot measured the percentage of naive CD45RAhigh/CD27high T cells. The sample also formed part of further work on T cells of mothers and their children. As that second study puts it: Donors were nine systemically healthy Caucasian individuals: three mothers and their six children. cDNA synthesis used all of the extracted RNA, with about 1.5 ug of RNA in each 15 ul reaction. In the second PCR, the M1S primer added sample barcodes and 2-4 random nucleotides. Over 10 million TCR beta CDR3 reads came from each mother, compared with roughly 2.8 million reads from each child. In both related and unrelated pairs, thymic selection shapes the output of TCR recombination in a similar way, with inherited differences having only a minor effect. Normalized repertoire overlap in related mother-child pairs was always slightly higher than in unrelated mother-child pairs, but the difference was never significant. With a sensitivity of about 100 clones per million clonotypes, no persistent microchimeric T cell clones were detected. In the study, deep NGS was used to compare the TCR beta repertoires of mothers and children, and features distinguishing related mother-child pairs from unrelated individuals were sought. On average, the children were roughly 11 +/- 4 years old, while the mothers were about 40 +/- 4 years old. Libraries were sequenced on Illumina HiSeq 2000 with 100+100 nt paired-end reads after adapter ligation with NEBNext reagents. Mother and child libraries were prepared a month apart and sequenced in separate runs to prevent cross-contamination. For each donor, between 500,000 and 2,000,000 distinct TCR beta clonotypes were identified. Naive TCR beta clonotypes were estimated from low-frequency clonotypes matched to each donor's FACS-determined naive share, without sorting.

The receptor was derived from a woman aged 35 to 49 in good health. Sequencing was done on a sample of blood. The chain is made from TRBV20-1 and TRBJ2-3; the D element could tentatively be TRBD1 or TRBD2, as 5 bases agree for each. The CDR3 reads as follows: CSANRDGVSTDTQYF. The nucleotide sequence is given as TGCAGTGCCAACCGGGACGGAGTTAGCACAGATACGCAGTATTTT.